The 15 T cell receptor beta chains below were found in one sample sequenced in a study of T cells in Graves' hyperthyroidism and ophthalmopathy. RNA transcripts served as the template for amplifying TCR beta CDR3 regions. Primed by the HTBI set, a first-round RT-PCR was run on the TCR CDR3. One entry per CDR3 protein, called by TCRdb with MiXCR from the multiplex PCR reads. The sample consists of 700,000 or so distinct CDR3 sequences, roughly 15% of them appearing once. Sequencing input: blood. These TCRs come from a man aged 18 to 29 with Graves' hyperthyroidism.

CDR3 residues: CSVSSGVGTYEQYF. CDR3 DNA sequence: TGCAGCGTTTCTAGCGGGGTCGGCACCTACGAGCAGTACTTC. This chain links TRBV29-1 with TRBJ2-7; 9 bases align to TRBD2. This CDR3 is built from 14 residues. Germline V gene lookup returns CDR1 SQVTM and CDR2 ANQGSEA. V was clipped by 5 bases and J by 2 bases; unmatched bases: 7.

This clonotype has ten or more counts. The chain uses TRBV3-1 and TRBJ2-5, with D possibly matching TRBD1 (5 bases). Trimming left V 0 bases short and J 7 bases short, with 15 bases between. The CDR3 contains 15 residues. The germline V gene encodes CDR1 LGHDT and CDR2 YNNKEL (reference sequence). CDR3 nucleotides: TGTGCCAGCAGCCAAGAACCTCCAGGGCTGGGGACCCAGTACTTC. Translating gives CASSQEPPGLGTQYF.

The gene calls are TRBV19 and TRBJ1-5, with 10 bases that match TRBD1. Germline V gives CDR1 LNHDA, CDR2 SQIVND (reference sequence). With V trimmed by 8 bases and J by 1 base, 5 bases remained unmatched. The CDR3 is 15 residues long. This chain's CDR3 is CASSRQGASNQPQHF. The DNA of the CDR3 is TGTGCCAGTTCCCGACAGGGGGCCAGCAATCAGCCCCAGCATTTT.

This clonotype occurred many times. This chain links TRBV29-1 with TRBJ2-1; 7 nucleotides align to TRBD2. The CDR3 has 16 amino acids. Germline trimming cut 6 bases from V and 2 bases from J; bases unmatched to any gene: 13. CDR1 and CDR2 from the germline V gene are SQVTM and ANQGSEA. CDR3 nucleotide sequence: TGCAGCGTCGCCGAGCACCTAGCGGCGACCTACAATGAGCAGTTCTTC. It specifies CSVAEHLAATYNEQFF.

This chain links TRBV5-1 with TRBJ2-7; 12 bases map to TRBD2. The trim removed 6 bases at V and 4 bases at J, leaving 5 bases unmatched. The CDR3 covers 14 residues. CDR1 and CDR2 (germline): SGHRS, YFSETQ. In DNA, the CDR3 is TGCGCCAGCACCCCGACTAGCGGGAGATACGAGCAGTACTTC. Translation: CASTPTSGRYEQYF.

At least ten counts were recorded for this clonotype. This chain uses TRBV4-1 with TRBJ2-3, with 9 bases lining up with TRBD2. The CDR3 extends over 16 amino acids. The V and J ends lost 4 bases and 0 bases, in that order; junction bases with no gene match: 5. Germline CDR1 reads MGHRA; CDR2 reads YSYEKL. CDR3 in amino acids: CASSPDSGGSTDTQYF. The CDR3 nucleotides read TGCGCCAGCAGCCCCGATAGCGGGGGTAGCACAGATACGCAGTATTTT.

The V gene is TRBV19, the J gene TRBJ2-1, with 7 bases fitting TRBD2. Germline V lookup: CDR1 LNHDA, CDR2 SQIVND (reference sequence). This CDR3 has 13 amino acids. V was pared by 6 bases and J by 5 bases, with 4 bases of the junction left unmatched. This CDR3 reads CASRGEGNNEQFF. In DNA form, the CDR3 reads TGTGCCAGTAGAGGGGAGGGGAACAATGAGCAGTTCTTC.

Notes on this clonotype: A read error may be the cause here, since a much bigger clone is one base away. V and J are TRBV30 and TRBJ1-4, with 9 bases lining up with TRBD1. V gave up 2 bases and J gave up 10 bases; unmatched junction bases: 8. The CDR3 runs 14 residues. Germline loops: CDR1 GTSNPN, CDR2 SVGIG (reference sequence). The DNA for the CDR3 is TGTGCCTGGAGTACCGGGACAGGGAGTGGAAAACTGTTTTTT. This translates into CAWSTGTGSGKLFF.

At least ten counts were recorded for this clonotype. The chain carries TRBV7-6 and TRBJ2-3, with TRBD2 matching over 8 bases. The germline V gene has CDR1 SGHVS and CDR2 FNYEAQ. This CDR3 spans 16 amino acids. After removal of 1 base from V and 2 bases from J, the junction contained 5 bases not matched to a gene. Written as DNA, the CDR3 is TGTGCCAGCAGCTTAGGCCTAGCGGGTACCACAGATACGCAGTATTTT. Protein: CASSLGLAGTTDTQYF.

This clonotype was seen a handful of times. This sequence joins TRBV19 and TRBJ1-3, with D unresolved. The CDR3 totals 13 residues. V was cut by 3 bases and J by 0 bases, with 3 bases left in between. Per germline, CDR1 LNHDA and CDR2 SQIVND (reference sequence). The CDR3 sequence is CASSISSGNTIYF. CDR3 nucleotides: TGTGCCAGTAGTATCAGCTCTGGAAACACCATATATTTT.

This clonotype was detected ten times or more. This sequence joins TRBV18 and TRBJ1-4; 10 nucleotides agree with TRBD1. There are 14 residues in the CDR3. V was pared by 2 bases and J by 8 bases, with 2 bases of the junction left unmatched. Germline assignment: CDR1 KGHSH and CDR2 LQKENI. In DNA, the CDR3 is TGTGCCAGCTCACCAGGGACAGGGGAGGAAAAACTGTTTTTT. Translation gives CASSPGTGEEKLFF. The full variable domain, rest sourced from reference TRBV18 and TRBJ1-4, is NAGVMQNPRHLVRRRGQEARLRCSPMKGHSHVYWYRQLPEEGLKFMVYLQKENIIDESGMPKERFSAEFPKEGPSILRIQQVVRGDSAAYFCASSPGTGEEKLFFGSGTQLSVL.

In this sample, this clonotype turned up a few times. The rearrangement links TRBV19 to TRBJ1-5, with unresolved D. Trimming stripped 5 bases from V and 6 bases from J, with 8 bases between. This CDR3 contains 12 residues. The germline V gene has CDR1 LNHDA and CDR2 SQIVND (reference sequence). CDR3 DNA sequence: TGTGCCAGTAGTCCGGGGATTCAGCCCCAGCATTTT. The encoded protein is CASSPGIQPQHF.

The rearrangement links TRBV20-1 to TRBJ2-7; D remains ambiguous. The germline V gene encodes CDR1 DFQATT and CDR2 SNEGSKA (reference sequence). Trimming pared 0 bases from V and 1 base from J, leaving 7 bases between. This CDR3 comprises 13 residues. DNA of the CDR3: TGCAGTGCTAGAGACAGGAAGTCCTACGAGCAGTACTTC. Translation: CSARDRKSYEQYF.

The chain links TRBV18 to TRBJ1-1; D not resolved. Trimming shortened V by 3 bases and J by 6 bases, and 17 bases separated the two germline ends. CDR3 length equals 15 residues. Germline V gene data show CDR1 as KGHSH and CDR2 as LQKENI. The CDR3 loop reads CASSPIFGSDPEAFF. In nucleotides, the CDR3 is TGTGCCAGCTCACCTATCTTTGGGTCGGACCCTGAAGCTTTCTTT.

This clonotype was detected ten times or more. The chain couples TRBV2 to TRBJ1-2, with D unclear. V shed 7 bases and J shed 3 bases, with 6 bases lying between them. The CDR3 is 11 residues long. CDR1 and CDR2 from the germline V gene are SNHLY and FYNNEI. The chain's CDR3 is CASTLDYGYTF. The DNA of the CDR3 is TGTGCCAGCACATTGGACTATGGCTACACCTTC.